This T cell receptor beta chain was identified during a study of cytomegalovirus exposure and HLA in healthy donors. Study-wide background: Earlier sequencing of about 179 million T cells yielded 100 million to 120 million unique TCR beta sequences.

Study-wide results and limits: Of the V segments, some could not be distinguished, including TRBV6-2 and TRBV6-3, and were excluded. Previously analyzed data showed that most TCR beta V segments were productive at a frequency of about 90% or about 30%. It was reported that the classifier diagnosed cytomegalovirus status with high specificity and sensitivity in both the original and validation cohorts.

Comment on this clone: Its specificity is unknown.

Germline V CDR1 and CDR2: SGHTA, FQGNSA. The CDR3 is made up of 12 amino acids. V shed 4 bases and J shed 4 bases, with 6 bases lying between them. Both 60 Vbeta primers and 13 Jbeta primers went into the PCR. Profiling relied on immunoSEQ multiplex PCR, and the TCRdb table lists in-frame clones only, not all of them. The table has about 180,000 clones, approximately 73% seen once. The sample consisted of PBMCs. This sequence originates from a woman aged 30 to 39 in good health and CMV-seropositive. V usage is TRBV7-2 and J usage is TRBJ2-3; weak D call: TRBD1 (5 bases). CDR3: CASSSTADTQYF. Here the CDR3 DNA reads TGTGCCAGCAGCTCGACAGCAGATACGCAGTATTTT.